What follows are 26 T cell receptor beta chains derived from one specimen sequenced in a study of beta chain bispecific antibodies for T cell cancers. Study-wide results and limits: After anti-TRBV12 rather than anti-CD19 exposure, TRBV12-3 made up over 97% less of total TRBV signal. In these mixed samples, most targeted TRBV reads derived from the leukemia cell line.

Expansion lasted 2 to 4 days, with either anti-CD3 antibody OKT3 or CD3/CD28 beads. What these receptors recognize is not known. TCRdb analysed the 5' RACE reads with MiXCR anew, one entry per CDR3 protein. The sample gives about 20,000 distinct CDR3 sequences, 2% to 2.5% of which show up once; under 5.5% is in the top ten. Sample: healthy donor T cells cultured with leukemia cells, taken from a culture containing a bispecific antibody targeting TCR Vbeta12. All receptors derive from a human donor in good health. Some clones in this sample may be carry-over from other donors' samples.

This clonotype was detected ten times or more. V usage is TRBV30 and J usage is TRBJ1-2, with 9 positions matching TRBD1. This CDR3 comprises 15 residues. CDR1 and CDR2 from the germline V gene are GTSNPN and SVGIG (reference sequence). The ends lost 5 bases at V and 7 bases at J; junction bases unmatched: 14. CDR3 loop: CAWAREGQGVGGYTF. The CDR3 DNA follows: TGTGCCTGGGCCCGTGAGGGACAGGGTGTTGGTGGCTACACCTTC.

This clonotype was detected many times. V and J are TRBV18 and TRBJ2-1; 7 nucleotides match TRBD1. V lost 3 bases, J lost 6 bases, and 5 bases stayed unmatched. CDR1 KGHSH and CDR2 LQKENI come from the germline V gene. CDR3 length: 14 amino acids. The chain's CDR3 is CASSPPTGTNEQFF. The DNA of the CDR3 is TGTGCCAGCTCACCTCCGACAGGGACCAATGAGCAGTTCTTC.

In this sample, this clonotype turned up many times. The chain combines TRBV30 with TRBJ2-7; D is uncertain. Germline V lookup: CDR1 GTSNPN, CDR2 SVGIG (reference sequence). Between the trimmed V and J ends, which lost 0 bases and 2 bases, there was a span of 17 bases. The CDR3 is 16 residues long. The CDR3 protein is CAWSVPIPTPPYEQYF. In nucleotides, the CDR3 is TGTGCCTGGAGTGTACCCATTCCTACCCCCCCCTACGAGCAGTACTTC.

This clonotype was counted many times. J is TRBJ2-7 and V is TRBV3-1; a possible D gene is TRBD1 (6 bases). This CDR3 has 15 amino acids. V was trimmed by 5 bases and J by 4 bases, leaving 18 bases between them. Per the germline V gene, CDR1 is LGHDT and CDR2 is YNNKEL (reference sequence). This chain's CDR3 is CASSKGPRGAYEQYF. The CDR3 DNA sequence: TGTGCCAGCAGCAAGGGACCCAGGGGAGCGTACGAGCAGTACTTC.

There are many counts of this clonotype. The V gene is TRBV5-1, the J gene TRBJ2-3, with 9 bases identical to TRBD2. After removal of 1 base from V and 4 bases from J, the junction contained 10 bases not matched to a gene. CDR3 length: 17 residues. Germline V CDR1 and CDR2: SGHRS, YFSETQ. DNA for the CDR3: TGCGCCAGCAGCTTGACCCTCTTTGGCGGGGGGGCAGATACGCAGTATTTT. Its protein product is CASSLTLFGGGADTQYF. The whole variable domain, filled in from reference TRBV5-1 and TRBJ2-3, reads KAGVTQTPRYLIKTRGQQVTLSCSPISGHRSVSWYQQTPGQGLQFLFEYFSETQRNKGNFPGRFSGRQFSNSRSEMNVSTLELGDSALYLCASSLTLFGGGADTQYFGPGTRLTVL.

This clonotype is labeled as medium-sized (0.01 to 0.1%). The V call is TRBV6-5, the J call TRBJ2-7; 7 bases match TRBD1. Per germline, CDR1 MNHEY and CDR2 SVGAGI. Trimming cost V 5 bases and J 3 bases; bases outside gene matches: 7. There are 14 residues in the CDR3. This chain's CDR3 is CASSHDREYYEQYF. CDR3 sequence (DNA): TGTGCCAGCAGTCATGACAGGGAATACTACGAGCAGTACTTC.

This clonotype was observed at least ten times. The J gene is TRBJ2-1, the V gene TRBV3-1; 8 bases line up with TRBD1. V lost 2 bases, J lost 1 base, and 1 base stayed unmatched. The CDR3 runs to 15 residues. From germline, CDR1 is LGHDT and CDR2 YNNKEL (reference sequence). CDR3 in DNA: TGTGCCAGCAGCCAACGACAGGGGTCCTACAATGAGCAGTTCTTC. It yields the protein CASSQRQGSYNEQFF.

This clonotype was detected a few times. V gene TRBV5-4 combines with J gene TRBJ1-2; 7 nucleotides align to TRBD1. The CDR3 consists of 14 residues. Trimming took 0 bases from V and 5 from J; bases not matched to a gene: 4. Germline V gene lookup returns CDR1 SGHNT and CDR2 YYREEE (reference sequence). CDR3: CASSLVQGEYGYTF. Written as DNA, the CDR3 is TGTGCCAGCAGCTTGGTCCAGGGGGAATATGGCTACACCTTC.

Judged by abundance, this clonotype is medium-sized. The V call is TRBV28, the J call TRBJ2-7; D possibly corresponds to TRBD1 (5 bases). V shed 5 bases and J shed 1 base, with 15 bases lying between them. Germline V gives CDR1 MDHEN, CDR2 SYDVKM. This CDR3 comprises 15 residues. CDR3 nucleotide sequence: TGTGCCAGCAGTCGAGACAGACTCGGGTCCTACGAGCAGTACTTC. This encodes CASSRDRLGSYEQYF.

This clonotype showed up many times. The chain is built from TRBV7-2 and TRBJ1-1; 7 bases agree with TRBD1. The V gene end was trimmed by 10 bases and the J gene end by 3 bases; junction bases not matched to a gene: 11. Germline V gives CDR1 SGHTA, CDR2 FQGNSA. The CDR3 covers 14 residues. CDR3 bases: TGTGCCAAGGTTCACAGGGGAGGCTACACTGAAGCTTTCTTT. It encodes CAKVHRGGYTEAFF.

By proportion, this clonotype is medium-sized (0.01 to 0.1%). The chain combines TRBV28 with TRBJ2-1; TRBD1 matches at 8 bases. The V segment lost 7 bases and the J segment 5 bases; nucleotides outside the gene matches: 7. CDR1 and CDR2 from the germline V gene are MDHEN and SYDVKM. This CDR3 has 14 residues. As DNA, the CDR3 is TGTGCCAGCACCCCCGGGACAGGAGACAATGAGCAGTTCTTC. The encoded protein is CASTPGTGDNEQFF.

In its sample, this clonotype is medium-sized (0.01 to 0.1%). J is TRBJ2-1 and V is TRBV20-1; TRBD2 agrees at 7 bases. Per germline, CDR1 DFQATT and CDR2 SNEGSKA (reference sequence). Germline trimming cut 3 bases from V and 0 bases from J; bases unmatched to any gene: 8. The CDR3 length is 16 residues. CDR3 loop: CSASERVAGSYNEQFF. The CDR3 region has the DNA TGCAGTGCTAGTGAGAGGGTAGCGGGCTCCTACAATGAGCAGTTCTTC.

This clonotype was seen a handful of times. The J gene is TRBJ1-6, the V gene TRBV4-1, with 7 bases that match TRBD1. The length of the CDR3 is 14 residues. Germline CDR1 and CDR2: MGHRA and YSYEKL. Germline trimming cut 1 base from V and 12 bases from J; bases unmatched to any gene: 6. The CDR3 region is CASSQVGGGLPLHF. Written as DNA, the CDR3 is TGCGCCAGCAGCCAAGTAGGGGGCGGTTTACCCCTCCACTTT.

There are many counts of this clonotype. The J gene is TRBJ2-5, the V gene TRBV18, with D tentatively TRBD1 or TRBD2 (6 bases each). V was cut by 3 bases and J by 5 bases, with 19 bases left in between. This CDR3 has 16 amino acids. Germline V gives CDR1 KGHSH, CDR2 LQKENI. The CDR3 coding sequence is TGTGCCAGCTCACCGGGGGCCAGGGGAGGAATGGAGACCCAGTACTTC. Its translation: CASSPGARGGMETQYF.

This clonotype was seen at least ten times. The V call is TRBV7-3, the J call TRBJ1-3; D might be TRBD1 (6 bases). The CDR3 length is 15 residues. CDR1 is SGHTA, CDR2 FQGTGA, per germline. Trimming pared 5 bases from V and 2 bases from J, leaving 13 bases between. DNA of the CDR3: TGTGCCAGCAGCCCCTCCGGACAGCCTGGAAACACCATATATTTT. Translation: CASSPSGQPGNTIYF.

This clonotype was counted ten times or more. The chain employs TRBV3-1 and TRBJ1-1; D remains ambiguous. CDR3 size: 12 residues. Germline V gives CDR1 LGHDT, CDR2 YNNKEL (reference sequence). V was pared by 1 base and J by 5 bases, with 5 bases between. CDR3 residues: CASSQGLTEAFF. The CDR3 DNA reads as TGTGCCAGCAGCCAAGGGTTAACTGAAGCTTTCTTT.

The sample holds many counts of this clonotype. The chain carries TRBV25-1 and TRBJ1-2; D is unclear. In germline, CDR1 is MGHDK, CDR2 SYGVNS. The CDR3 extends over 14 amino acids. The ends were cut back, 3 bases at V and 6 bases at J, with 14 bases in the middle. DNA of the CDR3: TGTGCCAGCAGTGAGGGCGGAGGGAACGATGGCTACACCTTC. Amino acid sequence: CASSEGGGNDGYTF.

This clonotype showed up many times. The chain is built from TRBV7-2 and TRBJ2-5; D is ambiguous. This CDR3 is built from 14 residues. V lost 0 bases and J 4 bases, leaving 9 bases between the germline ends. Looked up from germline, CDR1 is SGHTA and CDR2 is FQGNSA. Here the CDR3 DNA reads TGTGCCAGCAGCTTAGCATTAGCCCCAGAGACCCAGTACTTC. Translation: CASSLALAPETQYF.

This clonotype was recorded at least ten times. The chain employs TRBV5-4 and TRBJ2-7, with 8 bases lining up with TRBD2. V was clipped by 4 bases and J by 3 bases; unmatched bases: 12. CDR1 is SGHNT, CDR2 YYREEE, per germline (reference sequence). The CDR3 covers 16 residues. The CDR3 DNA is TGTGCCAGCAGCCTACTCGGGGGGGCAGAGGACTACGAGCAGTACTTC. This encodes CASSLLGGAEDYEQYF.

This clonotype was picked up many times. V usage is TRBV4-1 and J usage is TRBJ2-5; maybe TRBD2 (6 bases). Trimming shortened V by 3 bases and J by 5 bases, and 16 bases separated the two germline ends. Germline assignment: CDR1 MGHRA and CDR2 YSYEKL. The CDR3 has 15 amino acids. CDR3 amino acids: CASSQTPGLGETQYF. The CDR3 nucleotides are TGCGCCAGCAGCCAGACACCGGGACTGGGTGAGACCCAGTACTTC.

This clonotype was seen ten or more times. The chain uses TRBV4-1 and TRBJ2-7; 8 positions match TRBD1. This CDR3 has 16 amino acids. Germline V lookup: CDR1 MGHRA, CDR2 YSYEKL. Trimming at V came to 3 bases and at J to 0 bases, leaving 7 bases not matched to a gene. The CDR3 region is CASSQAGQGLSYEQYF. The CDR3 DNA sequence: TGCGCCAGCAGCCAGGCCGGACAGGGTCTCTCCTACGAGCAGTACTTC.

As to this clonotype: Being one base from a much bigger clone, this may be a read error. The V and J genes are TRBV2 and TRBJ2-1; possibly TRBD1 or TRBD2 for D (6 bases each). V shed 10 bases and J shed 8 bases, with 21 bases lying between them. This CDR3 is 14 amino acids long. In germline, CDR1 is SNHLY, CDR2 FYNNEI. The DNA for the CDR3 is TGTGCCAACAAACCTTCGCCGGAGGGGGATGAGCAGTTCTTC. Translating it yields CANKPSPEGDEQFF. Combining the CDR3 with reference TRBV2 and TRBJ2-1 gives the whole variable domain EPEVTQTPSHQVTQMGQEVILRCVPISNHLYFYWYRQILGQKVEFLVSFYNNEISEKSEIFDDQFSVERPDGSNFTLKIRSTKLEDSAMYFCANKPSPEGDEQFFGPGTRLTVL.

This clonotype appeared many times. This chain joins TRBV5-1 and TRBJ2-5, with 10 nucleotides matching TRBD2. Trimming took 8 bases from V and 4 from J; bases not matched to a gene: 8. Germline V gene lookup returns CDR1 SGHRS and CDR2 YFSETQ. The CDR3 length is 14 residues. CDR3 coding DNA: TGCGCCAGTCAAACTAGCGGGGTCGGAGAGACCCAGTACTTC. Residues: CASQTSGVGETQYF. The complete variable domain, with remaining parts taken from reference TRBV5-1 and TRBJ2-5, reads KAGVTQTPRYLIKTRGQQVTLSCSPISGHRSVSWYQQTPGQGLQFLFEYFSETQRNKGNFPGRFSGRQFSNSRSEMNVSTLELGDSALYLCASQTSGVGETQYFGPGTRLLVL.

By share of the sample, this clonotype is medium-sized. The V and J genes are TRBV5-1 and TRBJ2-5; TRBD2 matches at 14 bases. The CDR3 has 15 residues. Germline CDR1 SGHRS, CDR2 YFSETQ. The V and J ends lost 4 bases and 3 bases, in that order; junction bases with no gene match: 2. CDR3 sequence reads: CASSVGLAGEETQYF. The CDR3 bases are TGCGCCAGCAGCGTGGGACTAGCGGGGGAAGAGACCCAGTACTTC. The full variable domain, in which reference TRBV5-1 and TRBJ2-5 provide the parts outside the CDR3, is KAGVTQTPRYLIKTRGQQVTLSCSPISGHRSVSWYQQTPGQGLQFLFEYFSETQRNKGNFPGRFSGRQFSNSRSEMNVSTLELGDSALYLCASSVGLAGEETQYFGPGTRLLVL.

This clonotype was counted many times. The chain has TRBV5-1 and TRBJ1-1; D is perhaps TRBD1 (6 bases). Trimming shortened V by 2 bases and J by 5 bases, and 13 bases separated the two germline ends. This CDR3 has 14 amino acids. CDR1 is SGHRS, CDR2 YFSETQ, per germline. As DNA, the CDR3 is TGCGCCAGCAGCTTCGGGGGCGCCGGGACTGAAGCTTTCTTT. This sequence encodes CASSFGGAGTEAFF.

Many counts were recorded for this clonotype. The chain combines TRBV24-1 with TRBJ2-5, with 11 bases matching TRBD2. The V gene's germline CDR1 is KGHDR and CDR2 SFDVKD. After removal of 2 bases from V and 5 bases from J, the junction contained 6 bases not matched to a gene. CDR3 length: 16 residues. CDR3 region: CATSDYSGGASETQYF. The CDR3 nucleotides are TGTGCCACCAGTGATTATAGCGGGGGGGCCTCCGAGACCCAGTACTTC.